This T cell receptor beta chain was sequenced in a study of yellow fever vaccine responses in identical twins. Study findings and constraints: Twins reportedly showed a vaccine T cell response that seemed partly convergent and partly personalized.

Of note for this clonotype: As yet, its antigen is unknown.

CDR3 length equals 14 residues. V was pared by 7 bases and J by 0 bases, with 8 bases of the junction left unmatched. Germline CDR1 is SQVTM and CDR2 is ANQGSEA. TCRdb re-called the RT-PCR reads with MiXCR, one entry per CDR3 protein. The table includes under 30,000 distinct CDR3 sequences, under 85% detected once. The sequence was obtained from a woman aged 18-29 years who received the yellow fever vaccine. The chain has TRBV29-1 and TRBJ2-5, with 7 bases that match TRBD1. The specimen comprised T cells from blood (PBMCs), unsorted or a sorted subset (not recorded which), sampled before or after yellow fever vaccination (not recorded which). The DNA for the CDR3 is TGCAGCGCCCCCGGGACAGCAGACCAAGAGACCCAGTACTTC. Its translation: CSAPGTADQETQYF.